The 18 T cell receptor beta chains listed next were all sequenced from one sample in a study of T cells in Graves' hyperthyroidism and ophthalmopathy. TCR beta CDR3 regions were amplified from RNA transcripts. HTBI primers were used for first-round RT-PCR of the TCR CDR3. TCRdb reprocessed the multiplex PCR reads with MiXCR, giving one entry per CDR3 protein. The profile shows around 760,000 distinct CDR3 sequences, just over 35% of them singletons. Sequenced: blood. These receptors all come from a woman aged 40 to 50 with Graves' hyperthyroidism.

This clonotype has a handful of counts. The chain combines TRBV12-3 or TRBV12-4 with TRBJ1-2; D gene ambiguous. This CDR3 is built from 14 residues. The germline V and J ends were trimmed by 6 bases and 4 bases, with 15 bases remaining between them. This chain's CDR3 is CASSSTTTPYGYTF. Written as DNA, the CDR3 is TGTGCCAGCAGCTCGACGACAACTCCCTATGGCTACACCTTC.

This clonotype was detected only a few times. The chain couples TRBV5-1 to TRBJ1-2, with TRBD1 identical over 9 bases. The CDR3 has 16 residues. Unmatched junction bases numbered 13, after V lost 3 bases and J lost 7 bases. Germline V CDR1 and CDR2: SGHRS, YFSETQ. The CDR3: CASSYDRGLASGGYTF. CDR3 nucleotide sequence: TGCGCCAGCAGCTACGACAGGGGGTTAGCGTCGGGTGGCTACACCTTC.

As regards this clonotype: This may stem from a read error, because a much larger clone lies one nucleotide away. This sequence joins TRBV20-1 and TRBJ2-7; TRBD1 matches at 9 bases. After removal of 5 bases from V and 5 bases from J, the junction contained 13 bases not matched to a gene. Looked up from germline, CDR1 is DFQATT and CDR2 is SNEGSKA (reference sequence). CDR3 length equals 15 residues. The chain's CDR3 is CSAYAGDRDTHEQYF. In DNA, the CDR3 is TGCAGTGCTTATGCGGGGGACAGGGACACCCACGAGCAGTACTTC.

The chain employs TRBV29-1 and TRBJ2-5; D might be TRBD1 (7 bases). Between the trimmed V and J ends, which lost 8 bases and 2 bases, there was a span of 15 bases. Per germline, CDR1 SQVTM and CDR2 ANQGSEA. The CDR3 runs to 13 residues. The CDR3 spells CSPIAGGQETQYF. In nucleotides, the CDR3 is TGCAGCCCCATCGCAGGGGGGCAAGAGACCCAGTACTTC.

The gene calls are TRBV5-6 and TRBJ2-6; 8 bases align to TRBD1. Germline CDR1 SGHDT, CDR2 YYEEEE. The V and J ends lost 4 bases and 3 bases, in that order; junction bases with no gene match: 6. The CDR3 is 16 amino acids. CDR3 loop: CASSPWTGNGANVLTF. The CDR3 coding sequence is TGTGCCAGCAGCCCCTGGACAGGGAATGGGGCCAACGTCCTGACTTTC.

The chain recombines TRBV10-3 with TRBJ1-4; 8 nucleotides line up with TRBD1. V was clipped by 2 bases and J by 8 bases; unmatched bases: 4. The CDR3 is 14 amino acids. Germline V gene lookup returns CDR1 ENHRY and CDR2 SYGVKD. CDR3 loop: CAISEGGQEEKLFF. The CDR3 DNA sequence: TGTGCCATCAGTGAGGGGGGACAGGAGGAAAAACTGTTTTTT.

A remark on this clonotype: This clone may be a read error of a much larger clone one base away. The rearrangement uses TRBV7-7 and TRBJ2-2; D not resolved. CDR3 size: 14 residues. The germline V gene has CDR1 SSHAT and CDR2 FNYEAQ (reference sequence). The CDR3 sequence: CASSSTPDTGELFF. For the CDR3, the DNA is TGTGCTAGCAGCTCGACACCGGACACCGGGGAGCTGTTTTTT.

This clonotype was counted at least ten times. CDR3 in amino acids: CASSSFRGRQETQYF. For the CDR3, the DNA is TGTGCCAGCAGCTCCTTCAGGGGTCGGCAAGAGACCCAGTACTTC. V gene TRBV7-2 combines with J gene TRBJ2-5; D is possibly TRBD1 (6 bases). Germline values: CDR1 SGHTA, CDR2 FQGNSA. The CDR3 length is 15 residues. With 4 bases removed from V and 2 bases from J, the gap between germline ends came to 14 bases.

The rearrangement joins TRBV7-2 to TRBJ2-3; perhaps TRBD1 as D (5 bases). V was shortened by 5 bases and J by 4 bases, with 10 bases between the two germline ends. Germline CDR1 is SGHTA and CDR2 is FQGNSA. The CDR3 runs 13 residues. The CDR3 here is CASSPLGADTQYF. CDR3 DNA: TGTGCCAGCAGCCCTCTAGGGGCAGATACGCAGTATTTT. Full variable domain (rest looked up from reference TRBV7-2 and TRBJ2-3): GAGVSQSPSNKVTEKGKDVELRCDPISGHTALYWYRQSLGQGLEFLIYFQGNSAPDKSGLPSDRFSAERTGGSVSTLTIQRTQQEDSAVYLCASSPLGADTQYFGPGTRLTVL.

V gene TRBV3-1 combines with J gene TRBJ1-5; tentatively, D is TRBD1 (5 bases). Trimming took 4 bases from V and 6 from J, leaving 10 bases between them. The CDR3 totals 13 residues. The V gene's germline CDR1 is LGHDT and CDR2 YNNKEL (reference sequence). The CDR3 DNA is TGTGCCAGCAGCCCGCGGGGCCGTCAGCCCCAGCATTTT. Translating gives CASSPRGRQPQHF. Full variable domain (remainder filled in from reference TRBV3-1 and TRBJ1-5): DTAVSQTPKYLVTQMGNDKSIKCEQNLGHDTMYWYKQDSKKFLKIMFSYNNKELIINETVPNRFSPKSPDKAHLNLHINSLELGDSAVYFCASSPRGRQPQHFGDGTRLSIL.

Ten or more counts support this clonotype. This chain connects TRBV19 to TRBJ1-5, with D possibly matching TRBD1 (5 bases). The V gene lost 4 bases and the J gene lost 7 bases, with 8 bases spanning the gap. Germline CDR1 is LNHDA and CDR2 is SQIVND (reference sequence). The CDR3 runs 12 residues. Written as DNA, the CDR3 is TGTGCCAGTAGTAAGGGGCGGCAGCCCCAGCATTTT. It translates to CASSKGRQPQHF.

This chain uses TRBV7-8 with TRBJ2-7; no reliable D call. CDR3 length equals 15 residues. Looked up from germline, CDR1 is SGHVS and CDR2 is FQNEAQ. V was shortened by 2 bases and J by 2 bases, with 13 bases between the two germline ends. The CDR3 sequence: CASSLKRVRPYEQYF. CDR3 sequence (DNA): TGTGCCAGCAGCTTAAAGCGCGTTCGACCCTACGAGCAGTACTTC.

The chain couples TRBV4-1 to TRBJ1-2; 8 bases are a match to TRBD1. The CDR3 covers 16 residues. Germline assignment: CDR1 MGHRA and CDR2 YSYEKL. J lost 4 bases, V lost 0 bases, and 7 bases had no gene match. In DNA, the CDR3 is TGCGCCAGCAGCCAAGAAAACGCAGGGGGCCTCTATGGCTACACCTTC. It specifies CASSQENAGGLYGYTF.

There are many counts of this clonotype. The chain couples TRBV13 to TRBJ1-3; TRBD1 aligns across 8 bases. V was pared by 5 bases and J by 1 base, with 7 bases of the junction left unmatched. Germline V lookup: CDR1 PRHDT, CDR2 FYEKMQ (reference sequence). The CDR3 is 16 amino acids. CDR3 nucleotide sequence: TGTGCCAGCAGCCAAGGACAGGGAGTTTCTGGAAACACCATATATTTT. Translated: CASSQGQGVSGNTIYF.

This sequence joins TRBV7-9 and TRBJ2-5; 11 positions agree with TRBD2. This CDR3 is 16 amino acids long. V trimming: 6 bases; J trimming: 2 bases; junction bases outside the gene matches: 8. Germline assignment: CDR1 SEHNR and CDR2 FQNEAQ (reference sequence). In nucleotides, the CDR3 is TGTGCCAGCAGTCGAAGTAGCGGGAGGGAACAAGAGACCCAGTACTTC. It translates to CASSRSSGREQETQYF.

This clonotype was picked up a small number of times. As DNA, the CDR3 is TGTGCCAGCAGCTTAATGGGAGGGCCCGGAGAGACCCAGTACTTC. Its translation: CASSLMGGPGETQYF. The V and J genes are TRBV7-2 and TRBJ2-5, with 7 bases matching TRBD2. Germline CDR1 is SGHTA and CDR2 is FQGNSA. The CDR3 extends over 15 amino acids. V dropped 2 bases and J dropped 4; count of bases not matched to a gene: 7.

As to this clonotype: The germline gene is not matched at one end of the junction; a read error may be the cause. This chain uses TRBV10-2 with TRBJ1-1; no definite D call. The V gene's germline CDR1 is WSHSY and CDR2 SAAADI. This CDR3 contains 14 residues. CDR3 sequence reads: CASSRAGSPTEAFF. In DNA, the CDR3 is TGTGCCAGCAGCCGAGCGGGATCCCCCACTGAAGCTTTCTTT.

This clonotype was observed at least ten times. This CDR3 is CATNWLQGRAFF. The DNA of the CDR3 is TGTGCCACCAATTGGTTACAGGGTAGAGCTTTCTTT. The chain carries TRBV19 and TRBJ1-1, with D maybe TRBD1 (6 bases). Deletions cut 10 bases from V and 10 bases from J, with 19 bases between. The CDR3 sequence is 12 residues long. Looked up from germline, CDR1 is LNHDA and CDR2 is SQIVND (reference sequence).